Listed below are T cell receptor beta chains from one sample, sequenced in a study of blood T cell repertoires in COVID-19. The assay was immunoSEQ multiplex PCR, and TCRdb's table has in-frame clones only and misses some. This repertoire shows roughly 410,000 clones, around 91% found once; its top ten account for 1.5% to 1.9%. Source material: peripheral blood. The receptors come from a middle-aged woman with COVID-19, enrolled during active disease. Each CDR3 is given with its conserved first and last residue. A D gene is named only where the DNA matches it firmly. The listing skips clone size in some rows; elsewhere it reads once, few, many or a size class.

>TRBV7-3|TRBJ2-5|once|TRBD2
TGTGCCAGCAGCTCTAGCGGGGTCCAAGAGACCCAGTACTTC
CASSSSGVQETQYF
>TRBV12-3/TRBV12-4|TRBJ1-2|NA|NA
TGTGCCAGCAGTTTCGGAGGGGGCTACACCTTC
CASSFGGGYTF
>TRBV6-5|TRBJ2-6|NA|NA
TGTGCCAGCAGGGGGGGAGCCAACGTCCTGACTTTC
CASRGGANVLTF
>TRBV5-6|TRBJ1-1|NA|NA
TGTGCCAGCAGCCGCACCGGGCGGGCGAACACTGAAGCTTTCTTT
CASSRTGRANTEAFF
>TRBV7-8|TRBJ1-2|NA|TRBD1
TGTGCCAGCAGCTTAGGGGACAGGAGGTATGGCTACACCTTC
CASSLGDRRYGYTF
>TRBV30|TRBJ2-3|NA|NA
TGTGCCTGGAGTGTACGACTCCGCACAGATACGCAGTATTTT
CAWSVRLRTDTQYF
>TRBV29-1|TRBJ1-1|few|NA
TGCAGCGTTTCGTCCAGGGGATATACTGAAGCTTTCTTT
CSVSSRGYTEAFF
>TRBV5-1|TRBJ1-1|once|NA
TGCGCCAGCAGCTTGGCGCAGGGAAGATGGAACACTGAAGCTTTCTTT
CASSLAQGRWNTEAFF
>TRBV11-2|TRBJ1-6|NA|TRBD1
TGTGCCAGCAGCTTAGATGCTTACAGGGGAAATTCACCCCTCCACTTT
CASSLDAYRGNSPLHF
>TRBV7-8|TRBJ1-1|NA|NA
TGTGCCAGCAGCCCCGACCCACAGTTTGGAGCTTTCTTT
CASSPDPQFGAFF
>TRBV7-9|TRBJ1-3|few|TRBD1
TGTGCCAGCAGCCATACCGGACAGGGGGCTTACACCATATATTTT
CASSHTGQGAYTIYF
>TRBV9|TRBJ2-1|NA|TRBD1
TGTGCCAGCAGCTTCGGACAGGGTATCGATGAGCAGTTCTTC
CASSFGQGIDEQFF
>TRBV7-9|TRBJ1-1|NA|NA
TGTGCCAGCAGCTCACAGGGTGGGACTGAAGCTTTCTTT
CASSSQGGTEAFF
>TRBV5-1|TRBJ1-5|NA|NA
TGCGCCAGCAGGATAGACACAAGCAATCAGCCCCAGCATTTT
CASRIDTSNQPQHF
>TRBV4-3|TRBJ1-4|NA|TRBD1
TGCGCCAGCAGCCCCCGGGACAGGGGAAGTGAAAAACTGTTTTTT
CASSPRDRGSEKLFF
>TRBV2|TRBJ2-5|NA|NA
TGTGCCAGTAGGTCCCCTGGGAGGTTTTATCAAGAGACCCAGTACTTC
CASRSPGRFYQETQYF
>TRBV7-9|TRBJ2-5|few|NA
TGTGCCAGCAGCTTAGCGGAGGAGACCCAGTACTTC
CASSLAEETQYF
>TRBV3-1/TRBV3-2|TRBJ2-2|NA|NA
TGTGCCAGCAGCCAGTCCGGGATATTTAACACCGGGGAGCTGTTTTTT
CASSQSGIFNTGELFF
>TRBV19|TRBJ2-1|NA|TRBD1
TGTGCCAGTAGTATAGATGCCGGGACAGGGGAGTTCTTC
CASSIDAGTGEFF
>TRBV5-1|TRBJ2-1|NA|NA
TGCGCCAGCAGCTTGCGTAGCGGCCTCAATGAGCAGTTCTTC
CASSLRSGLNEQFF
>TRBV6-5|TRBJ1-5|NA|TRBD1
TGTGCCAGCAGTTACGGCAGGGGGTTTGAACAGCCCCAGCATTTT
CASSYGRGFEQPQHF
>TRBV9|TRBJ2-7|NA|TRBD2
TGTGCCAGCAGCCCTCGGCCAGGACTAGCGGAACCCTACGAGCAGTACTTC
CASSPRPGLAEPYEQYF
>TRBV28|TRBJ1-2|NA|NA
TGTGCCAGCAGTTTAGAACAGTTTACGAGCTATGGCTACACCTTC
CASSLEQFTSYGYTF
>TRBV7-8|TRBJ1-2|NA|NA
TGTGCCAGCAGCTTAGGACGGCAGGCTCCTTATGGCTACACCTTC
CASSLGRQAPYGYTF
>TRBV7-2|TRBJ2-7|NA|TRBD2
TGTGCCAGCAGCTCCCTAAAGATAGCGGGAGGGACCCACTACGAGCAGTACTTC
CASSSLKIAGGTHYEQYF
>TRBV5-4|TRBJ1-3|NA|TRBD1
TGTGCCAGCAGCTTCCCGGGACAGGGAGCTGGAAACACCATATATTTT
CASSFPGQGAGNTIYF
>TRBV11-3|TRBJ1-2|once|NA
TGTGCCAGCAGCCTACCCCCGGGAATTAGGAACTATGGCTACACCTTC
CASSLPPGIRNYGYTF
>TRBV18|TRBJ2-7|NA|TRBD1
TGTGCCAGCTCACCGGACAGGGGGTTCTACGAGCAGTACTTC
CASSPDRGFYEQYF